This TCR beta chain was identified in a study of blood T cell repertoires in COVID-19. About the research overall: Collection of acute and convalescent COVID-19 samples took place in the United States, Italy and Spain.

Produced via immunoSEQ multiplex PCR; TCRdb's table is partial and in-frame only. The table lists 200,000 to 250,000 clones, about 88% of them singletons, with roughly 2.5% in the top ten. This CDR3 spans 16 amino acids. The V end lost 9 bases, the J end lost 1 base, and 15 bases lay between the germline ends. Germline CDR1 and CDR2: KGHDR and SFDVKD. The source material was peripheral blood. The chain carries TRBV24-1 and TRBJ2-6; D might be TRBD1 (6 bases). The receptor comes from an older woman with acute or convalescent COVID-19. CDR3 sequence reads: CATSGRGVSGANVLTF. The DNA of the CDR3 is TGTGCCACCTCAGGCAGGGGAGTATCTGGGGCCAACGTCCTGACTTTC.